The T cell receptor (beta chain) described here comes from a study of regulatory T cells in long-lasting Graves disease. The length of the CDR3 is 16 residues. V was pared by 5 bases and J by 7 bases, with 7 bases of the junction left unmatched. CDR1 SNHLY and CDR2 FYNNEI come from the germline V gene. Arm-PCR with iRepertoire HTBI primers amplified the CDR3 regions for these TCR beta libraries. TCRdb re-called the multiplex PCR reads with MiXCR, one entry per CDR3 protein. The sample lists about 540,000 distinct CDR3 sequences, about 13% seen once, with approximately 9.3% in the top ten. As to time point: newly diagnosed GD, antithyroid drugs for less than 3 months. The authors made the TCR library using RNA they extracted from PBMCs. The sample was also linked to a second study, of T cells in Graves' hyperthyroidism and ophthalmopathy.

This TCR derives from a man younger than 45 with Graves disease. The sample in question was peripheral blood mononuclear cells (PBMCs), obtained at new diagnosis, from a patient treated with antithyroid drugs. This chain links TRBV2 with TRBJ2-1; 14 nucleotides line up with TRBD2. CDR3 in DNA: TGTGCCAGCAGTCCGGGACTAGCGGGAGTGGGGAATGAGCAGTTCTTC. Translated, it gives CASSPGLAGVGNEQFF.